This T cell receptor (beta chain) emerged from a study of CD8 T cells in ankylosing spondylitis. General study findings and limits: A motif of 8 or 9 highly homologous TCR beta variants was seen as apparently characteristic of ankylosing spondylitis blood. In ankylosing spondylitis patients, matched synovial fluid reportedly showed significant enrichment of disease-linked clones.

The germline V gene has CDR1 SEHNR and CDR2 FQNEAQ (reference sequence). CDR3 length: 17 residues. V gave up 5 bases and J gave up 0 bases, with 18 bases separating them. This clonotype appeared many times. Its antigen is as yet unknown. TCRdb re-analysed the 5' RACE reads in MiXCR, keeping a single row per CDR3 protein. The table records fewer than 550,000 distinct CDR3 sequences, roughly 5.3% of them present only once. The chain carries TRBV7-9 and TRBJ2-3; the D gene is possibly TRBD2 (6 bases). The clonotype was recovered from a male donor with ankylosing spondylitis. The sequenced sample was blood, either unsorted or a sorted T cell fraction (not recorded which). The CDR3: CASSQGIAASSTDTQYF. The DNA of the CDR3 is TGTGCCAGCAGCCAAGGGATAGCGGCTTCTAGCACAGATACGCAGTATTTT.